The entry that follows covers one T cell receptor beta chain sequence. Its antigen has not been determined. No quality values exist for individual bases; no much larger clone is one base distant. The cohort consisted of approximately 670 healthy bone marrow donors. At the time of sampling, all cohort members were nominally healthy, though unrecorded immune exposures were likely present. The donor was CMV seropositive and belonged to the group of 270 or so seropositive cohort members. Each donor provided a peripheral blood sample, and peripheral blood mononuclear cells were used for TCR beta sequencing. The Qiagen DNeasy Blood Extraction Kit was used to extract genomic DNA from the blood cell samples. V ends up 4 bases short and J 1 base short, with an unmatched junction base count of 7. From the cysteine up to the phenylalanine, the CDR3 has a length of 16 residues. Kept here is only the CDR3 DNA, which spans 48 bases and is read in frame from base 1. The germline V gene specifies SGHRS as CDR1 and YFSETQ as CDR2.

The data originate from a study of cytomegalovirus exposure and HLA in healthy donors (dated by TCRdb to between 2016 and 2019). General notes on the study: An earlier analysis of roughly 610 of the donors reported 250 to 300 Gb of sequence data and 117 million unique TCR beta sequences obtained from around 170 million T cells. An early release covering roughly 600 HLA-typed donors comprised approximately 290 gigabases of sequencing data and about 90 million unique TCR sequences. The genetic ancestry cluster associated with self-reported Caucasian donors included 65% to 90% of the roughly 400 genotyped donors. The aim of the study was to test whether cataloging public T cell receptors could identify signatures of past pathogen exposure. The T cell repertoires of some 670 subjects were profiled by immunosequencing and related to cytomegalovirus serostatus. Along with the approximately 620-subject first cohort, a separate validation cohort of some 130 different subjects was used. High-throughput TCR immunosequencing, statistical association of individual TCRs with disease status, and machine learning were combined to predict cytomegalovirus infection status. A later analysis re-analyzed previously published TCR beta repertoires from about 730 donors and added high-resolution HLA genotyping to study TCR occurrence patterns. Rather than drawing on any new phenotypic data, the later analysis identified candidate immune exposures from TCR beta sequences and the way those sequences occurred across donors. An earlier analysis of fewer than 750 of the donors used high-throughput TCR beta sequencing to judge whether each TCR beta V gene segment behaved as functional or pseudogenic. Alongside the repertoire data, information on donor age, sex, ethnicity and CMV serostatus was compiled. A later genetic analysis used genome-wide SNP genotypes for 398 of the 666 donors, treating that subset as a discovery cohort. Every discovery cohort repertoire had been produced on one sequencing platform. HLA typing covered class I and class II loci at four-digit resolution. Typing coverage differed by locus: A, B, C, DRB1 and DQB1 were typed in roughly 620-640 donors, DQA1 in 522, DPA1 in nearly 610, and DPB1 in 450 to 490. Because of strong linkage in the cohort, roughly five DR-DQ haplotypes were treated as single units for association and clustering. Among roughly 400 genotyped donors of the cohort, an average of about 220,000 unique TCR beta nucleotide sequences was sequenced per donor, of which approximately 18% were non-productive. What the research found in general, with its limitations: A later analysis found that TCR association rates varied across HLA loci, with DRB1 alleles showing the most associated TCRs and HLA-C alleles the fewest. The classifier was reported to diagnose cytomegalovirus status with high specificity and sensitivity in both the original cohort and the validation cohort. Because the 87-base-pair reads could not distinguish some IMGT-functional V segments, including TRBV6-2 and TRBV6-3, those segments were excluded. When HLA alleles, especially DR and DQ, strongly co-occurred, TCR associations were difficult to assign to individual alleles. The authors suggested that the approach could potentially be generalized to other disease states and immunological phenotypes. Most TCR sequences were seen in very few donors, while some public TCRs were found in many individuals. In a later analysis, HLA-associated TCR beta chains showed more clonal expansion and lower generation probabilities than non-associated chains that were equally common. A later genetic analysis reported fewer N-insertions in productive TCRs among donors in an Asian-associated ancestry cluster than the roughly 620-donor mean. A later analysis associated about 18,000 TCR beta sequences with specific HLA alleles at a false discovery rate of 0.05. A later analysis reported that several top co-occurrence clusters appeared linked to parvovirus B19, influenza, CMV and Epstein-Barr virus. Over 15 rarely observed V segments, including chromosome 9 orphons, were excluded from the earlier analysis of approximately 500 of the donors because counts were too low. Because some donors lacked HLA typing at each locus, the association tests relied only on the typed subset. A total of 164 TCR beta chains were listed by the study as associated with cytomegalovirus. For the cohort, immune exposure information was limited to CMV serostatus. In vitro tests confirmed that a few of the cytomegalovirus-associated TCR beta chains recognize cytomegalovirus antigens. A further reported finding was that TCR beta sequences accurately predicted the HLA-A and HLA-B alleles for most subjects in the first cohort. Linkage disequilibrium might explain the correlated functional status among segregating V segments, but an unknown experimental factor could not be ruled out. Broadly in line with IMGT annotations, most TCR beta V segments showed up in productive rearrangements about 87% or about 30% of the time in an earlier analysis of several hundred of the donors. A group of highly shared sequence variants was considered likely to be a technical artifact of the sequencing pipeline. According to a later analysis, most CMV-associated TCR beta chains appeared to be HLA-restricted, and the HLA associations seemed to be driven largely by CMV exposure. An association between a missense DCLRE1C variant and V-gene and J-gene trimming of TCR beta chains was found in a later genetic analysis and replicated in an independent cohort. In this cohort, only TCR beta chains were sequenced, and detectable features were limited by the absence of alpha or paired-chain data. The presence/absence analyses assumed that sequencing depth was roughly uniform across donors, and that assumption may not be true.

To prepare the library, the immunoSEQ multiplex PCR assay was applied. The multiplex PCR relied on a mix of 60 forward primers for TCR Vbeta segments and 13 reverse primers for TCR Jbeta segments. The CDR3 region of rearranged TCR beta genes was amplified from genomic DNA by a multiplex PCR assay. Amplified TCR beta libraries were sequenced as 87-base-pair reads on the Illumina HiSeq System. The study's own analysis went as follows. Across the 500 to 700 repertoires, a later analysis counted 80 million or so unique TCR beta chains, approximately 12 million of which were shared by at least two donors. Raw reads were error-corrected and collapsed into unique sequences with a nearest-neighbor algorithm that merged closely related sequences to remove PCR and sequencing errors. CDR3 sequences were aligned to IMGT reference sequences to assign V, D and J gene segments. Each retained sequence needed at least a six-nucleotide match to both a V gene segment and a J gene segment. Rearrangements were classified as productive when the CDR3 lacked stop codons and remained in frame with V and J, and all other rearrangements were classified as non-productive. CDR3 was defined according to IMGT convention as the region running from the second conserved V-encoded cysteine to the conserved J-encoded phenylalanine. Sequences without an unambiguous match to a single V gene segment were excluded from the earlier analysis of several hundred of the donors. In an earlier analysis of a few hundred of the donors, V segments were called functional above 56.7% productive rearrangements and were called segregating when the between-donor standard deviation exceeded 5%. To diagnose cytomegalovirus status from the catalog of TCR beta chain sequences, a statistical classification framework was built. V and J gene assignment, in a later analysis, came from comparing TCR nucleotide sequences with IMGT/GENE-DB human TR gene sequences. In a later analysis, CDR3 sequences and most-parsimonious VDJ recombination scenarios were assigned using the TCRdist pipeline. In a later analysis, every TCR beta chain was defined by the combination of its CDR3 amino acid sequence and its V-gene family, and reads without a unique V-gene family were dropped. To address suspected cross-contamination and a sequencing artifact, a later analysis removed roughly 640 highly shared, low-generation-probability nucleotide sequences. In a later analysis, a clonal expansion index for each public chain was calculated from normalized within-repertoire ranks of inferred template counts. A later analysis computed generation probabilities with a VDJ recombination model fitted to out-of-frame rearrangements, and checked the results against IGoR. A later analysis scored TCR-TCR, TCR-HLA and TCR-CMV co-occurrence with hypergeometric tests, applying a repertoire-size bias correction to TCR pairs. In a later analysis, false discovery rates were estimated by permuting HLA or CMV assignments 20 times. In a later analysis, co-occurring TCRs were grouped with DBSCAN, and TCRdist sequence similarity was added when clustering was performed within HLA-allele-positive subsets. Co-occurrence clustering excluded repertoires with fewer than 30,000 or more than 120,000 public chains, plus five with anomalous nucleotide sharing. TCRdb stores this immuneACCESS table with in-frame sequences only. Part of the clones is absent; in the studies checked, under half of the shortfall reflects unresolved V genes, and no reason is known for the rest. D and trimming come from the DNA, and the V and J calls and clone size come from that table. The sample records about 110,000 clones, about three quarters of which are singletons. The ten largest make up 6.5% to 9% of the sample.

The receptor was isolated from a woman in her thirties or forties in good health and CMV-seropositive. What was sequenced was PBMCs. The sequence joins TRBV5-1 to TRBJ2-5; TRBD2 fits 10 bases in the junction. The CDR3 region: CASSSTSGTFQETQYF. The nucleotides read TGCGCCAGCAGCAGCACTAGCGGGACTTTCCAAGAGACCCAGTACTTC.